This T cell receptor beta chain was sequenced during a study of blood T cells in healthy people across ages. Isolation recovered at least 6 million PBMCs from every sample. With a J-beta primer mix and a sample-barcoded 5' primer, a second PCR ran about 6 to 11 cycles. MiXCR was run by TCRdb on the 5' RACE reads, yielding one entry per CDR3 protein. The sample shows 1,800,000 or so distinct CDR3 sequences, approximately 40% of them seen only once. Trimming removed 4 bases at V and 9 bases at J, with 17 bases between. The CDR3 contains 15 residues. From germline, CDR1 is SGHRS and CDR2 YFSETQ. The V call is TRBV5-1, the J call TRBJ1-6; D ambiguous. The receptor was isolated from a human donor in good health. The sequenced sample consisted of blood. CDR3 protein: CASSPRRVMGSPLHF. DNA for the CDR3: TGCGCCAGCAGCCCGAGACGGGTTATGGGTTCACCCCTCCACTTT.